These T cell receptor beta chains were read from a single sample in a study of cytomegalovirus exposure and HLA in healthy donors. Clones were read by immunoSEQ multiplex PCR, and TCRdb kept only the in-frame ones, dropping some. The sample records 130,000 or so clones, 65% to 85% being singletons. The material sequenced was PBMCs. Receptor source: a woman aged 18 to 35 in good health and CMV-seronegative. The CDR3 runs from the conserved cysteine through the conserved F or W. A D gene is named only where the DNA matches it firmly. Where a row states a size, it is once, few, many or the class of an expanded clone; other rows omit it.

TRBV27	TRBD2	.	TRBJ2-7	17	TGTGCCAGCAGTCCTCTCCAGGGGCGGGAGGGCCCCTACGAGCAGTACTTC	CASSPLQGREGPYEQYF
TRBV10-3	.	.	TRBJ1-4	13	TGTGCCATCAGCAGGGAAATTGGTGAAAAACTGTTTTTT	CAISREIGEKLFF
TRBV30	.	many	TRBJ1-5	13	TGTGCCTGGAGTTCAGGGGCCGATCAGCCCCAGCATTTT	CAWSSGADQPQHF
TRBV9	TRBD2	.	TRBJ2-1	16	TGTGCCAGCAGCGTAGGACTAGCGGTATTCTACAATGAGCAGTTCTTC	CASSVGLAVFYNEQFF
TRBV6-5	.	.	TRBJ2-7	13	TGTGCCAGCAGTTACGAGGGCGGCTACGAGCAGTACTTC	CASSYEGGYEQYF
TRBV15	TRBD1	.	TRBJ1-5	16	TGTGCCACCAGCAGAGATGGGACAGCCCTCGATCAGCCCCAGCATTTT	CATSRDGTALDQPQHF
TRBV15	.	.	TRBJ1-2	13	TGTGCCACCAGCCCTCGGACAGTATATGGCTACACCTTC	CATSPRTVYGYTF
TRBV7-9	.	few	TRBJ2-4	13	TGTGCCAGCAACCCCACCCCAGGGAACATTCAGTACTTC	CASNPTPGNIQYF
TRBV19	TRBD1	.	TRBJ1-5	16	TGTGCCAGTAGTTCGAGCCCGGGACAGGGAGATCAGCCCCAGCATTTT	CASSSSPGQGDQPQHF
TRBV6-5	.	.	TRBJ1-2	11	TGTGCCGTGTGGGGGGGGGATGGCTACACCTTC	CAVWGGDGYTF
TRBV4-1	TRBD2	.	TRBJ2-5	16	TGCGCCAGCAGCCAAGAGGGAGGGACGGAAATGGGGACCCAGTACTTC	CASSQEGGTEMGTQYF
TRBV10-3	TRBD1	.	TRBJ1-3	17	TGTGCCATCAGTGAGGCGACGACAGGGGGCTCTGGAAACACCATATATTTT	CAISEATTGGSGNTIYF
TRBV30	.	.	TRBJ2-6	15	TGTGCCTGGAGTGTCGGGTTCTCTGGGGCCAACGTCCTGACTTTC	CAWSVGFSGANVLTF
TRBV11-1	.	.	TRBJ1-1	12	TGTGCCAGCAGCCAGCGGAACACTGAAGCTTTCTTT	CASSQRNTEAFF
TRBV7-9	.	few	TRBJ1-1	14	TGTGCCAGCAGTCGTTCGGGGGTGGACACTGAAGCTTTCTTT	CASSRSGVDTEAFF
TRBV10-1	.	.	TRBJ1-3	15	TGCGCCAGCAGTGAGCCCCCCGGGACTGGAAACACCATATATTTT	CASSEPPGTGNTIYF
TRBV19	TRBD1	.	TRBJ1-1	16	TGTGCCAGTAGTACTCCCAGGGGGATCGGCTACACTGAAGCTTTCTTT	CASSTPRGIGYTEAFF
TRBV5-8	.	.	TRBJ2-7	12	TGTGCCAGCAGCCAGGACGGGGACGAGCAGTACTTC	CASSQDGDEQYF
TRBV29-1	TRBD1	.	TRBJ1-2	12	TGCAGCGTTGGAACAGGGGACTATGGCTACACCTTC	CSVGTGDYGYTF
TRBV4-1	.	.	TRBJ1-1	15	TGCGCCAGCAAACAAAGCGGGCGGACGAACACTGAAGCTTTCTTT	CASKQSGRTNTEAFF
TRBV4-1	TRBD1	.	TRBJ1-6	15	TGCGCCAGCAGCCAAGAGGGGACAGGGATTTCACCCCTCCACTTT	CASSQEGTGISPLHF
TRBV1	.	.	TRBJ2-1	17	TGCATCAGCAGCCAGGGTCAGACTAGCGGGTTGGGCAATGAGCAGTTCTTC	CISSQGQTSGLGNEQFF
TRBV30	TRBD1	.	TRBJ2-1	14	TGTGCCTGGAGTGCGGGGACAGGAACCAATGAGCAGTTCTTC	CAWSAGTGTNEQFF
TRBV2	.	.	TRBJ1-1	12	TGTGCCAGCGTTTCTGTGAACACTGAAGCTTTCTTT	CASVSVNTEAFF
TRBV5-1	.	.	TRBJ1-2	13	TGCGCCAGCAGCTTAGGCGAACGGGAGGGCTACACCTTC	CASSLGEREGYTF
TRBV29-1	TRBD2	.	TRBJ2-1	13	TGCAGCGGTAGCGGGAGGGGAGGGAATGAGCAGTTCTTC	CSGSGRGGNEQFF
TRBV5-6	TRBD2	.	TRBJ2-5	14	TGTGCCAGCAGCTTGGGCGGGCGGGAGCCCTCCCAGTACTTC	CASSLGGREPSQYF
TRBV30	.	.	TRBJ2-1	14	TGTGCCTCCACGTGGGTGCGGGGTCGCAATGAGCAGTTCTTC	CASTWVRGRNEQFF
TRBV4-1	TRBD2	.	TRBJ2-7	19	TGCGCCAGCAGCCAAACCAAAGCGCTAGCGGGGCTCCGGAAGGACGAGCAGTACTTC	CASSQTKALAGLRKDEQYF
TRBV6-4	TRBD2	.	TRBJ2-1	16	TGTGCCAGCAGAAGGCTAGCGGGAGGGACGAACAATGAGCAGTTCTTC	CASRRLAGGTNNEQFF
TRBV2	TRBD2	.	TRBJ2-1	15	TGTGCCAGCAGCCCCGGGACTAGCTCCCACAATGAGCAGTTCTTC	CASSPGTSSHNEQFF
TRBV6-5	.	.	TRBJ2-7	14	TGTGCCAGCAGTCCTCGTAGGAGCTCCTACGAGCAGTACTTC	CASSPRRSSYEQYF
TRBV6-6	TRBD1	few	TRBJ2-7	15	TGTGCCAGCAGACTTGTGAGAGACAGGGGCTACGAGCAGTACTTC	CASRLVRDRGYEQYF
TRBV5-1	TRBD2	.	TRBJ2-6	19	TGCGCCAGCAGCTTGGGATCTAGCGGGGGCCTCTCTGGGGCCAACGTCCTGACTTTC	CASSLGSSGGLSGANVLTF
TRBV6-4	.	once	TRBJ2-3	15	TGTGCCAGCAGTGAGTCCAGCGGGAGCACAGATACGCAGTATTTT	CASSESSGSTDTQYF
TRBV18	TRBD1	.	TRBJ1-2	13	TGTGCCAGCTCACCCCGGGACAGGGCCATTGGTACCTTC	CASSPRDRAIGTF
TRBV7-2	.	.	TRBJ1-3	17	TGTGCCAGCAGCTTAAATTCGATGGGGGCAGGGGACCTCACCATATATTTT	CASSLNSMGAGDLTIYF
TRBV4-1	.	.	TRBJ2-3	15	TGCGCCAGCAGCCAATTTAGCGGTGGCACAGATACGCAGTATTTT	CASSQFSGGTDTQYF
TRBV10-3	TRBD2	.	TRBJ2-3	16	TGTGCCATCAGTGAGTCCGGACTAGTTGGTACAGATACGCAGTATTTT	CAISESGLVGTDTQYF
TRBV7-2	.	once	TRBJ2-7	13	TGTGCCAGCGGCGCGGCCAGCTCCTACGAGCAGTACTTC	CASGAASSYEQYF
TRBV5-6	.	.	TRBJ2-7	15	TGTGCCAGCAGCGAGGGCCCCCGAGAGTCGGGCGAGCAGTACTTC	CASSEGPRESGEQYF
TRBV5-1	.	.	TRBJ2-7	13	TGCGCCAGCAGCTTGGAACAGGGCTACGAGCAGTACTTC	CASSLEQGYEQYF
TRBV4-1	TRBD1	.	TRBJ1-2	14	TGCGCCAGCAGCCTTCAGACAGGGAACTATGGCTACACCTTC	CASSLQTGNYGYTF
TRBV7-8	.	.	TRBJ1-2	13	TGTGCCAGCAGCCATAGCGGAGTGGAGGGCTACACCTTC	CASSHSGVEGYTF
TRBV13	TRBD2	.	TRBJ2-5	13	TGTGCCAGGAAGGGGAGGGAAAAAGAGACCCAGTACTTC	CARKGREKETQYF
TRBV4-2	.	.	TRBJ1-1	16	TGTGCCAGCAGCCAAGATACGTACAGAATGAACACTGAAGCTTTCTTT	CASSQDTYRMNTEAFF
TRBV5-4	TRBD2	.	TRBJ2-7	15	TGTGCCAGCAGCTTCTCCGGGACTAGCTTCTACGAGCAGTACTTC	CASSFSGTSFYEQYF
TRBV2	TRBD2	.	TRBJ2-1	14	TGTGCCAGCACGAAGCGGGATGACAGCAATGAGCAGTTCTTC	CASTKRDDSNEQFF